These 11 T cell receptor beta chains originate from one sample sequenced in a study of T-cell memory formation after mild COVID-19. TCRdb used MiXCR to reprocess the 5' RACE reads, holding one entry per CDR3 protein. The table records about 110,000 distinct CDR3 sequences, 9.5% to 15% of them present only once. Material: PBMCs or a T cell subset sorted from them (not recorded which). The receptors come from an adult woman who had mild COVID-19 (a few samples of this study predate the infection). Cell type and time point are not known.

A few counts support this clonotype. The rearrangement joins TRBV19 to TRBJ2-1, with TRBD1 matching over 10 bases. Germline-derived CDR1 and CDR2 are LNHDA and SQIVND (reference sequence). J lost 12 bases, V lost 3 bases, and 14 bases had no gene match. The CDR3 totals 16 residues. The CDR3 reads CASSIPPRDRGVGQFF. In DNA, the CDR3 is TGTGCCAGTAGTATCCCACCCCGGGACAGGGGTGTTGGGCAGTTCTTC.

The chain is built from TRBV4-1 and TRBJ1-1, with 8 bases lining up with TRBD1. This CDR3 is 14 amino acids long. V lost 6 bases, J lost 6 bases, and 9 bases stayed unmatched. From germline, CDR1 is MGHRA and CDR2 YSYEKL. In nucleotides, the CDR3 is TGCGCCAGCAGACAACAGGGGGTAACTGCTGAAGCTTTCTTT. As protein: CASRQQGVTAEAFF.

The V call is TRBV16, the J call TRBJ1-2; 9 bases align to TRBD1. This CDR3 region has 16 residues. The V gene end was trimmed by 4 bases and the J gene end by 8 bases; junction bases not matched to a gene: 14. Germline CDR1 is KGHSY and CDR2 is FQNENV. The DNA of the CDR3 is TGTGCCAGCAGCCCCCGGGCGGGACAGGGAATTTACGGCTACACCTTC. Encoded protein: CASSPRAGQGIYGYTF.

CDR3 coding DNA: TGTGCCAGCAGCTTAGCGGATGCGGGGGGAGAGACCCAGTACTTC. Protein product: CASSLADAGGETQYF. The V call is TRBV7-9, the J call TRBJ2-5; 8 bases fit TRBD2. Germline CDR1 SEHNR, CDR2 FQNEAQ (reference sequence). V lost 0 bases, J lost 4 bases, and 4 bases stayed unmatched. The CDR3 covers 15 residues.

This clonotype appeared a few times. The rearrangement links TRBV9 to TRBJ2-3, with no clear D. The CDR3 is made up of 14 amino acids. Trimming took 4 bases from V and 1 from J, leaving 10 bases between them. Germline CDR1 is SGDLS and CDR2 is YYNGEE. The CDR3 nucleotides are TGTGCCAGCAGCAAAGACTCCCGCACAGATACGCAGTATTTT. It is translated as CASSKDSRTDTQYF. The variable domain in full, with the rest retrieved from reference TRBV9 and TRBJ2-3, is DSGVTQTPKHLITATGQRVTLRCSPRSGDLSVYWYQQSLDQGLQFLIQYYNGEERAKGNILERFSAQQFPDLHSELNLSSLELGDSALYFCASSKDSRTDTQYFGPGTRLTVL.

This clonotype has more than one count but fewer than ten. The chain joins TRBV29-1 to TRBJ1-3; the D is unclear. The V end was cut by 3 bases, the J end by 0 bases, with 12 bases between. The CDR3 consists of 15 residues. The germline CDR1 and CDR2 sequences are SQVTM and ANQGSEA. CDR3 protein: CSVEDQPGSGNTIYF. The DNA of the CDR3 is TGCAGCGTTGAGGATCAGCCGGGCTCTGGAAACACCATATATTTT.

The chain recombines TRBV5-5 with TRBJ2-7, with 8 bases matching TRBD1. J gave up 6 bases and V 7 bases, and 12 bases lay outside the gene matches. The CDR3 spans 14 residues. In germline, CDR1 is SGHKS, CDR2 YYEKEE (reference sequence). CDR3 nucleotides: TGTGCCAGCCACCTCAGGGGGCGCGGCGGCGAGCAGTACTTC. This sequence encodes CASHLRGRGGEQYF. The full variable domain, its missing parts supplied by reference TRBV5-5 and TRBJ2-7, is DAGVTQSPTHLIKTRGQQVTLRCSPISGHKSVSWYQQVLGQGPQFIFQYYEKEERGRGNFPDRFSARQFPNYSSELNVNALLLGDSALYLCASHLRGRGGEQYFGPGTRLTVT.

This clonotype came up a few times. The chain links TRBV7-9 to TRBJ2-7; 11 bases are shared with TRBD2. The ends lost 2 bases at V and 2 bases at J; junction bases unmatched: 5. CDR3 length: 16 amino acids. The germline V gene encodes CDR1 SEHNR and CDR2 FQNEAQ (reference sequence). CDR3 loop: CASSLKGLAATYEQYF. The CDR3 DNA is TGTGCCAGCAGCTTAAAGGGACTAGCGGCCACCTACGAGCAGTACTTC.

This chain uses TRBV4-1 with TRBJ2-7; D possibly corresponds to TRBD2 (5 bases). The germline CDR1 and CDR2 sequences are MGHRA and YSYEKL. V lost 1 base and J 6 bases, leaving 13 bases between the germline ends. The CDR3 covers 14 residues. The CDR3 sequence: CASSQAGLPVEQYF. The CDR3 bases are TGCGCCAGCAGCCAAGCAGGACTCCCCGTCGAGCAGTACTTC.

The rearrangement joins TRBV7-2 to TRBJ2-3; 8 nucleotides match TRBD2. After removal of 3 bases from V and 2 bases from J, the junction contained 7 bases not matched to a gene. The length of the CDR3 is 16 residues. Germline values: CDR1 SGHTA, CDR2 FQGNSA. The CDR3 loop reads CASSLSWRGDTDTQYF. CDR3 nucleotides: TGTGCCAGCAGCTTGTCTTGGCGGGGGGACACAGATACGCAGTATTTT.

This clonotype was counted a few times. The V call is TRBV2, the J call TRBJ2-7, with D uncertain. The germline V gene has CDR1 SNHLY and CDR2 FYNNEI. Trimming shortened V by 10 bases and J by 4 bases, and 14 bases separated the two germline ends. The CDR3 spans 12 residues. Here the CDR3 DNA reads TGTGCCACCTACAGCTCGGGTTACGAGCAGTACTTC. This translates into CATYSSGYEQYF.